This TCR beta chain comes out of a study of identical twins. This clonotype has more than one count but fewer than ten. The antigen is unknown. CDR1 DFQATT and CDR2 SNEGSKA come from the germline V gene (reference sequence). The CDR3 has 15 amino acids. Whole-study findings and limits: The more abundant beta clonotypes in cord blood had fewer insertions, and memory repertoires did not show this. Invariant MAIT and iNKT cells are populations that could partly confound zero-insertion analyses.

Through template switching, a universal primer site was introduced, and the cDNA contained unique molecular identifiers. TCRdb re-called the 5' RACE reads with MiXCR, one entry per CDR3 protein. The data contain around 1.7 million distinct CDR3 sequences, 25% to 35% of them singletons. With no exceptions, donors were healthy Caucasians. The sequenced sample consisted of cord blood. V gene TRBV20-1 combines with J gene TRBJ2-1; 9 nucleotides match TRBD2. The J call may be in error: the DNA end matches TRBJ2-7 better. This receptor was obtained from a newborn girl in good health. DNA of the CDR3: TGCAGTGCTAGATTTGCTAGCGGGACCTACAATGAGCAGTACTTC. Protein: CSARFASGTYNEQYF.